The TCR beta chain described here comes from a study of radiation and T cells in renal cell carcinoma. General study findings and limits: Dominant CDR3 motifs were more common in irradiated tumors than controls.

Stated treatment: treatment-naive control, cytoreductive nephrectomy. Controls were unirradiated tumors from treatment-naive cytoreductive nephrectomy patients. This clone was observed a few times. The antigen is not known. Germline V gene data show CDR1 as LNHDA and CDR2 as SQIVND (reference sequence). The V end was cut by 5 bases, the J end by 5 bases, with 12 bases between. The CDR3 runs 13 residues. Some clones are missing from TCRdb's copy, which holds only in-frame ones; the method was immunoSEQ multiplex PCR. Of 24,000 or so clones in the sample, roughly 53% were seen once. The chain joins TRBV19 to TRBJ1-2, with D perhaps TRBD1 (5 bases). This TCR derives from a human donor with renal cell carcinoma. Sequenced here: tumor tissue, sampled from a patient whose treatment was nephrectomy without radiotherapy. The CDR3 sequence: CASSYQGEYGYTF. The CDR3 DNA reads as TGTGCCAGTAGTTATCAAGGGGAATATGGCTACACCTTC. The variable domain in full, completed from reference TRBV19 and TRBJ1-2, reads DGGITQSPKYLFRKEGQNVTLSCEQNLNHDAMYWYRQDPGQGLRLIYYSQIVNDFQKGDIAEGYSVSREKKESFPLTVTSAQKNPTAFYLCASSYQGEYGYTFGSGTRLTVV.